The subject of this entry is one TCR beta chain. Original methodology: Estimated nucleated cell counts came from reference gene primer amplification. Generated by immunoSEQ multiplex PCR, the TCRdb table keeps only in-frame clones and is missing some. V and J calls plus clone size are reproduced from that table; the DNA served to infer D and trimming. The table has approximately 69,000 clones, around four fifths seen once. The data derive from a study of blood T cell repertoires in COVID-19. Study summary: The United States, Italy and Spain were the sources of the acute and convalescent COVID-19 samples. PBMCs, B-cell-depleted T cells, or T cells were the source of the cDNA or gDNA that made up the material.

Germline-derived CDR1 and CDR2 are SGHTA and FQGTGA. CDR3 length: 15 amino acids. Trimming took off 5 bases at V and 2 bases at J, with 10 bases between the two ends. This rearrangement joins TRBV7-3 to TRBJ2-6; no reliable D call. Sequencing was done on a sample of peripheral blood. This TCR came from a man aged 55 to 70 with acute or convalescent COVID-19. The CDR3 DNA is TGTGCCAGCAGCCCGCCGGGTCCTGGGGCCAACGTCCTGACTTTC. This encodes CASSPPGPGANVLTF.